This T cell receptor beta chain was recovered during a study of T cells in women clearing cervical HPV infection. Study summary: Cases: HPV16-related CIN3 or worse on histology, 2 invasive cancers. No precancer developed; the control's incident HPV16 infection cleared within 12 months. Case blood drawn at lesion detection; control blood after infection cleared.

Only in-frame clones appear in the TCRdb table, and some are missing; sequencing was by immunoSEQ multiplex PCR. The sample includes approximately 23,000 clones. Material: blood buffy coat. The TCR sequence derives from a woman aged 18 to 75 with a cervical HPV16 infection that either progressed to CIN3+ or cleared (not recorded which).

CDR3 loop: CSAATGPDEQYF. The DNA read from the CDR3 is TGCAGTGCAGCTACCGGTCCTGACGAG. This chain connects TRBV20-1 to TRBJ2-7; D gene uncertain. The observed sequence ends 3 residues before the CDR3 terminus, with the missing tail filled in from the germline J gene. Germline lookup yields CDR1 DFQATT and CDR2 SNEGSKA (reference sequence). CDR3 length: 12 amino acids. Trimming shortened V by 6 bases and J by 5 bases, and 14 bases separated the two germline ends.